This TCR beta chain was recovered during a study of cytomegalovirus exposure and HLA in healthy donors (dated by TCRdb to about 2017). Study-wide context: In an earlier analysis of fewer than 750 of the donors, around 300 Gb of sequence data and some 100 million unique TCR beta sequences from roughly 200 million T cells were reported. About 280 gigabases of sequencing data and approximately 93 million unique TCR sequences were included in an early release covering roughly 600 HLA-typed donors. The genetic ancestry cluster associated with self-reported Caucasian donors included over 65% of the roughly 400 genotyped donors. The study was designed to test whether signatures of past pathogen exposure could be identified by cataloging public T cell receptors. The study used immunosequencing to profile the T cell repertoires of approximately 690 subjects and linked those repertoires to cytomegalovirus serostatus. In addition to the first cohort of 650 to 750 subjects, a separate validation cohort of some 120 different subjects was used. To predict cytomegalovirus infection status, the study combined high-throughput TCR immunosequencing, statistical association of individual TCRs with disease status, and machine learning. A later analysis re-analyzed previously published TCR beta repertoires from about 600 donors and added high-resolution HLA genotyping to study TCR occurrence patterns. Rather than drawing on any new phenotypic data, the later analysis identified candidate immune exposures from TCR beta sequences and the way those sequences occurred across donors. To decide whether each TCR beta V gene segment behaved as functional or pseudogenic, an earlier analysis of nearly 600 of the donors relied on high-throughput TCR beta sequencing. Donor age, sex, ethnicity and CMV serostatus were collected together with the repertoire data. Genome-wide SNP genotypes for about 60% of the roughly 670 donors were used in a later genetic analysis, which treated that subset as a discovery cohort. All discovery cohort repertoires had been generated on a single sequencing platform. HLA typing included class I and class II loci at four-digit resolution. The number of donors typed differed by locus, with about 629-640 for A, B, C, DRB1 and DQB1, 522 for DQA1, 606 for DPA1, and approximately 470 for DPB1. Four to six DR-DQ haplotypes were handled as single units for association and clustering, since linkage in the cohort was strong. Across 300 to 400 genotyped donors of the cohort, an average of approximately 200,000 unique TCR beta nucleotide sequences per donor were sequenced, and 15% to 20% of those sequences were non-productive. On the study overall, not on this receptor specifically: Seventeen rarely observed V segments, including chromosome 9 orphons, were excluded from the earlier analysis of approximately 600 of the donors because counts were too low. Linkage disequilibrium might explain the correlated functional status among segregating V segments, but an unknown experimental factor could not be ruled out. Compared with the approximately 720-donor mean, donors in an Asian-associated ancestry cluster had fewer N-insertions in productive TCRs, according to a later genetic analysis. Three of the identified cytomegalovirus-associated TCR beta chains were confirmed in vitro to be specific for cytomegalovirus antigens. In a later analysis, HLA-associated TCR beta chains were found to be more clonally expanded and to have lower generation probabilities than equally common non-associated chains. Roughly uniform sequencing depth across donors was assumed in presence/absence analyses, although this assumption may not hold. CMV serostatus was the only immune exposure information available for the cohort. Across donors, most TCR sequences were observed very rarely, whereas some public TCRs were present in many individuals. Assigning TCR associations to individual alleles was difficult when HLA alleles, especially DR and DQ, strongly co-occurred. The 87-base-pair reads could not distinguish some IMGT-functional V segments, including TRBV6-2 and TRBV6-3, so those segments were excluded. In a later analysis, some 17,000 TCR beta sequences were associated with specific HLA alleles at a false discovery rate of 0.05. Broadly in line with IMGT annotations, most TCR beta V segments showed up in productive rearrangements about 90% or about 30% of the time in an earlier analysis of 450 to 600 of the donors. According to a later analysis, most CMV-associated TCR beta chains appeared to be HLA-restricted, and the HLA associations seemed to be driven largely by CMV exposure. In a later analysis, several top co-occurrence clusters were reported to appear linked to parvovirus B19, influenza, CMV and Epstein-Barr virus. In a later genetic analysis, a missense DCLRE1C variant was associated with V-gene and J-gene trimming of TCR beta chains, and the association was replicated in an independent cohort. A cluster of highly shared sequence variants was judged likely to be a technical artifact of the sequencing pipeline. In both the original and validation cohorts, the classifier was reported to diagnose cytomegalovirus status with high specificity and sensitivity. The authors suggested that the approach could potentially be generalized to other disease states and immunological phenotypes. A further reported finding was that TCR beta sequences accurately predicted the HLA-A and HLA-B alleles for most subjects in the first cohort. A total of 150 to 200 TCR beta chains were listed by the study as associated with cytomegalovirus. This cohort had only TCR beta chains sequenced, and the lack of alpha or paired-chain data limited which features could be detected. Because HLA typing was missing for some donors at each locus, association tests included only the typed subset. In a later analysis, the rate of TCR association differed among HLA loci, with DRB1 alleles having the most associated TCRs and HLA-C alleles having the fewest.

In total, over 600 healthy bone marrow donors made up the cohort. All cohort members were sampled while nominally healthy, although unrecorded immune exposures were likely present. The donor was CMV seronegative and was included in the group of several hundred seronegative cohort members. A peripheral blood sample was collected from each donor, and TCR beta sequencing was performed on peripheral blood mononuclear cells. The Qiagen DNeasy Blood Extraction Kit was used to extract genomic DNA from the blood cell samples. Libraries were prepared through the immunoSEQ multiplex PCR assay. A mixture of 60 forward primers for TCR Vbeta segments and 13 reverse primers for TCR Jbeta segments was used in the multiplex PCR. Amplification of the CDR3 region of rearranged TCR beta genes was performed with a multiplex PCR assay on genomic DNA. On the Illumina HiSeq System, the amplified TCR beta libraries were sequenced as 87-base-pair reads. In the original analysis: Across the roughly 600 repertoires, a later analysis counted 78 million or so unique TCR beta chains, 9.5 million to 12 million of which were shared by at least two donors. Raw reads were error-corrected and collapsed into unique sequences by a nearest-neighbor algorithm in which closely related sequences were merged to remove PCR and sequencing errors. To assign V, D and J gene segments, CDR3 sequences were aligned to IMGT reference sequences. For a sequence to be retained, a match of at least six nucleotides to both a V gene segment and a J gene segment was required. A rearrangement was called productive if the CDR3 had no stop codons and remained in frame with V and J, and every other rearrangement was called non-productive. Following IMGT convention, CDR3 was defined as the stretch from the second conserved V-encoded cysteine to the conserved J-encoded phenylalanine. In an earlier analysis of 550 to 650 of the donors, sequences lacking an unambiguous match to a single V gene segment were excluded. In an earlier analysis of several hundred of the donors, V segments were called functional above 56.7% productive rearrangements and were called segregating when the between-donor standard deviation exceeded 5%. A statistical classification framework was developed to diagnose cytomegalovirus status using the catalog of TCR beta chain sequences. In a later analysis, TCR nucleotide sequences were compared against IMGT/GENE-DB human TR gene sequences so that V and J genes could be assigned. Using the TCRdist pipeline, a later analysis assigned CDR3 sequences along with most-parsimonious VDJ recombination scenarios. In a later analysis, every TCR beta chain was defined by the combination of its CDR3 amino acid sequence and its V-gene family, and reads without a unique V-gene family were dropped. To address suspected cross-contamination and a sequencing artifact, a later analysis removed a few hundred highly shared, low-generation-probability nucleotide sequences. In a later analysis, a clonal expansion index for each public chain was calculated from normalized within-repertoire ranks of inferred template counts. In a later analysis, generation probabilities were computed using a VDJ recombination model fitted to out-of-frame rearrangements, and the results were checked against IGoR. In a later analysis, TCR-TCR, TCR-HLA and TCR-CMV co-occurrence was scored with hypergeometric tests, and a repertoire-size bias correction was applied to TCR pairs. In a later analysis, false discovery rates were estimated by permuting HLA or CMV assignments 20 times. In a later analysis, co-occurring TCRs were grouped using DBSCAN, with TCRdist sequence similarity added in when clustering inside HLA-allele-positive subsets. Repertoires with fewer than 30,000 or more than 120,000 public chains, plus five repertoires with anomalous nucleotide sharing, were excluded from co-occurrence clustering. Here the immuneACCESS table is served through TCRdb, limited to in-frame sequences with V and J called. Missing clones are a known gap in these copies; in checked studies unresolved V genes cover under half, and the rest lacks a known reason. V, J and clone size are taken as reported in that table, and D and trimming were inferred from the DNA itself. A total of about 160,000 clones appear in this sample, around 72% of them only once. The ten top clones hold over 1.2% of the sample.

This clone was detected a few times. Its recognized antigen is unknown. No base qualities exist here, and no much larger clone lies one base off it. Ends trimmed: V by 7 bases, J by 0 bases; bases unmatched to a gene: 5. There are 15 amino acids in the CDR3, from cysteine to phenylalanine inclusive. Only the CDR3 part of the read is kept: 45 bases, read in frame from the first base. CDR1 MNHNY and CDR2 SVGAGI are derived from the germline V gene (reference sequence). The TCR comes from a man between 18 and 35 years old in good health and CMV-seronegative. The chain links TRBV6-6 with TRBJ1-3, with 8 bases in between that match TRBD1. Input material: PBMCs. This receptor has the CDR3 CASTTTGGSGNTIYF. The bases read TGTGCCAGCACTACTACAGGGGGCTCTGGAAACACCATATATTTT.